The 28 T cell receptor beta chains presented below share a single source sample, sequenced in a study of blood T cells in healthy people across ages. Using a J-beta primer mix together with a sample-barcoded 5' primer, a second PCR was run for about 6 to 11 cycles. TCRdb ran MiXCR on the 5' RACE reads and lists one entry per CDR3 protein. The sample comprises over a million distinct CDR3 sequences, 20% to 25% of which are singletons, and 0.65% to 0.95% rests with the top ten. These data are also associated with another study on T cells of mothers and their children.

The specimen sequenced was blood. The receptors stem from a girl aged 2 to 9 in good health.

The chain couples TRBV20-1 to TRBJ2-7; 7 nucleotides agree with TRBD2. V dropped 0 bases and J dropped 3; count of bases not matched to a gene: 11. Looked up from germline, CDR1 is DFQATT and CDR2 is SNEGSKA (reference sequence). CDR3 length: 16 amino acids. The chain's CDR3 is CSARDHTGRDYYEQYF. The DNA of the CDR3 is TGCAGTGCTAGAGATCACACGGGACGGGACTACTACGAGCAGTACTTC.

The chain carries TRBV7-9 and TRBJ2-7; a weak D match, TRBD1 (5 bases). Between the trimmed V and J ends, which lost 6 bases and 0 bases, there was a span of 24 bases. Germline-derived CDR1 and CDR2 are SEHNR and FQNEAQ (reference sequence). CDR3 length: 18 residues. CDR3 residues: CASSSNTGSLYSSYEQYF. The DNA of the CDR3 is TGTGCCAGCAGTTCAAACACAGGATCGCTTTATAGCTCCTACGAGCAGTACTTC.

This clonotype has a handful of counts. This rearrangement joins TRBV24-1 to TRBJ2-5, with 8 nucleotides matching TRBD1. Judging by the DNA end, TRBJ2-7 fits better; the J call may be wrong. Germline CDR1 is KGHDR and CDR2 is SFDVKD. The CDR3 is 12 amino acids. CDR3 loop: CATSADRGEQYF. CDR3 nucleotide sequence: TGTGCCACCAGTGCTGACAGGGGCGAGCAGTACTTC.

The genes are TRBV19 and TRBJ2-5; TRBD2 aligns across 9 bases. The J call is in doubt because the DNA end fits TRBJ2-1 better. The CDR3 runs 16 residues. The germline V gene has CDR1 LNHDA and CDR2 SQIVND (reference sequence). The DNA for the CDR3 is TGTGCCAGTAGTATAGTGGGGACTAGCTCTTACAATGAGCAGTTCTTC. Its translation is CASSIVGTSSYNEQFF.

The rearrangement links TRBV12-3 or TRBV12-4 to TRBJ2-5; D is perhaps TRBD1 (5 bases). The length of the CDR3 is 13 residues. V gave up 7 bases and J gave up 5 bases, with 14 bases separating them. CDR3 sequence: CASTPGSEETQYF. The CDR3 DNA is TGTGCCAGCACCCCAGGGTCGGAGGAGACCCAGTACTTC.

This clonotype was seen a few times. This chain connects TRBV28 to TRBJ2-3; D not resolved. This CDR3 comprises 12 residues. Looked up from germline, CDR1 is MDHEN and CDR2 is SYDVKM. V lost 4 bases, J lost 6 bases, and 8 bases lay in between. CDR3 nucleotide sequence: TGTGCCAGCAGTTCGTTATGGGATACGCAGTATTTT. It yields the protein CASSSLWDTQYF.

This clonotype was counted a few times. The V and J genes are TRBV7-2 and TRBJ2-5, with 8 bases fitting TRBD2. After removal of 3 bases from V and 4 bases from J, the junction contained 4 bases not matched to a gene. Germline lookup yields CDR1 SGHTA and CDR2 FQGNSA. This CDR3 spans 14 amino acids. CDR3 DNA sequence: TGTGCCAGCAGCTTGGGACTAGTGGTAGAGACCCAGTACTTC. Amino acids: CASSLGLVVETQYF.

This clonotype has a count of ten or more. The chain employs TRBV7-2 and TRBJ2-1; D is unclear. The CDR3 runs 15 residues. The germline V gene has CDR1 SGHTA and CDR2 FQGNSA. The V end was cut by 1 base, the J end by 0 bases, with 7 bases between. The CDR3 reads CASSLELSSYNEQFF. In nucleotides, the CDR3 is TGTGCCAGCAGCTTAGAATTAAGCTCCTACAATGAGCAGTTCTTC.

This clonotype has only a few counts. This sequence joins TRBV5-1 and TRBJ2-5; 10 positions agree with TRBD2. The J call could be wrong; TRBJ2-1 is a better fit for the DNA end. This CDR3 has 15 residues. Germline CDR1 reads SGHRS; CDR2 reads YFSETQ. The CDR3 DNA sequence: TGCGCCAGCAGCCCTAGGACTAGCGGCGGCAATGAGCAGTTCTTC. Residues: CASSPRTSGGNEQFF.

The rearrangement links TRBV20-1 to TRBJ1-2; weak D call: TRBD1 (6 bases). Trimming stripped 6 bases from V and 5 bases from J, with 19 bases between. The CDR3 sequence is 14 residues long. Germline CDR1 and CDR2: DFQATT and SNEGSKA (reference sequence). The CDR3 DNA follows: TGCAGTGCCCAAACCGGGACATCGGCATATGGCTACACCTTC. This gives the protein CSAQTGTSAYGYTF.

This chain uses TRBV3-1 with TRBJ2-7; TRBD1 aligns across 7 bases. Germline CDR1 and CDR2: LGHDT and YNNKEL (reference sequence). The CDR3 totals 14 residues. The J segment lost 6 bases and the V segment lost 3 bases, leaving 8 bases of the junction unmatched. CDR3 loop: CASSQGGQASEQYF. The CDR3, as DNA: TGTGCCAGCAGCCAGGGCGGACAGGCAAGCGAGCAGTACTTC.

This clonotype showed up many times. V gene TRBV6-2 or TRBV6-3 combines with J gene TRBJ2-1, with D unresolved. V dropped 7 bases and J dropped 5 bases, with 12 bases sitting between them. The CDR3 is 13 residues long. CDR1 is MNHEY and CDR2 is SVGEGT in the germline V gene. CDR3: CASNMGSHNEQFF. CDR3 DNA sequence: TGTGCCAGCAATATGGGGTCCCACAATGAGCAGTTCTTC.

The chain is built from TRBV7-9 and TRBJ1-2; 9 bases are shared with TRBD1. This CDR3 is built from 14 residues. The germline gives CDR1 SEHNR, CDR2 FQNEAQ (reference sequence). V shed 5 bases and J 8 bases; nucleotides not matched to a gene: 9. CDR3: CASSDGQGKRGYTF. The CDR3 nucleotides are TGTGCCAGCAGCGACGGACAGGGGAAGAGGGGCTACACCTTC.

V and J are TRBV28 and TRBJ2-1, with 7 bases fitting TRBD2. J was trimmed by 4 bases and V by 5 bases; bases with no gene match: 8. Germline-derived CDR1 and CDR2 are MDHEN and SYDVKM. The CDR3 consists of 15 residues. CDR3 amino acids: CASSQKRGIYNEQFF. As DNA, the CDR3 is TGTGCCAGCAGTCAAAAGCGGGGTATTTACAATGAGCAGTTCTTC.

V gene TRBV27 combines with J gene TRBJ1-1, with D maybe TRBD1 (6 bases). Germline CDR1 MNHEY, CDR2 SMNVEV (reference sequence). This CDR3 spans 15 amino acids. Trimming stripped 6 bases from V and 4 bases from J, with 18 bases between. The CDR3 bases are TGTGCCAGCAGAAAGTTTATAGGGGGAGTCACTGAAGCTTTCTTT. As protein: CASRKFIGGVTEAFF.

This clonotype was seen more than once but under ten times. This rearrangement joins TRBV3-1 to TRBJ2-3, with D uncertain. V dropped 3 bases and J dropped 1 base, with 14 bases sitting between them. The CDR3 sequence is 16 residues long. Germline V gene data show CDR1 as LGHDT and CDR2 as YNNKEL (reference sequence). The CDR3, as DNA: TGTGCCAGCAGCCAGGTTAGCCCACCCGGCACAGATACGCAGTATTTT. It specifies CASSQVSPPGTDTQYF.

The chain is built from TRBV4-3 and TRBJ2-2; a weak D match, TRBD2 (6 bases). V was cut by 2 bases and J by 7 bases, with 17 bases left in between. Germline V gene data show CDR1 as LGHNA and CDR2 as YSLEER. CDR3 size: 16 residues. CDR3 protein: CASSQSRLAYDGELFF. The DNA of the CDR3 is TGCGCCAGCAGCCAATCGAGGCTAGCGTACGACGGGGAGCTGTTTTTT.

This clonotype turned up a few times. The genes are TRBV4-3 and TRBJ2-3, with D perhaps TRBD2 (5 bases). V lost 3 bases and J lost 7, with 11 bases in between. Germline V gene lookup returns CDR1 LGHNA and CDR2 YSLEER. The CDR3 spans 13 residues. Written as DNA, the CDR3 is TGCGCCAGCAGCCAGTCGGGGAGTCATACGCAGTATTTT. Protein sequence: CASSQSGSHTQYF.

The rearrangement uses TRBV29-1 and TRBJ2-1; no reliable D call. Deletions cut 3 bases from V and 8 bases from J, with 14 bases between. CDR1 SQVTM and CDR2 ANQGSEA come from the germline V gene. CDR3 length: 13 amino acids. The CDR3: CSVDSHNVDEQFF. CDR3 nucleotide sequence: TGCAGCGTTGACTCTCACAACGTGGATGAGCAGTTCTTC.

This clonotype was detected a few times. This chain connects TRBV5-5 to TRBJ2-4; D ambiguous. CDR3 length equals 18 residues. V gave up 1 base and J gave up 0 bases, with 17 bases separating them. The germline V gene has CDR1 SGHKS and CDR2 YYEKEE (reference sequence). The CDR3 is CASSLIFPRTGAKNIQYF. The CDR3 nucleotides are TGTGCCAGCAGCTTGATTTTCCCCAGGACCGGAGCCAAAAACATTCAGTACTTC.

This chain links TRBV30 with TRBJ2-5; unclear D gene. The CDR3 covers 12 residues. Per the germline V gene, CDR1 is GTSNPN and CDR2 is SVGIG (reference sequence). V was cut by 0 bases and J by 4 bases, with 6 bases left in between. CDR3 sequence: CAWSVQLETQYF. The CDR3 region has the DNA TGTGCCTGGAGTGTACAGTTAGAGACCCAGTACTTC.

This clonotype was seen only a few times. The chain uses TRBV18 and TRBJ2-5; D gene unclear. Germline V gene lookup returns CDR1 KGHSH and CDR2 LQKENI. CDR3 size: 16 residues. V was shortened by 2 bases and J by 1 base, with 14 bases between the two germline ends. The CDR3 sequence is CASSPEALSVQETQYF. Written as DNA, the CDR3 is TGTGCCAGCTCACCAGAGGCCCTCTCGGTCCAAGAGACCCAGTACTTC.

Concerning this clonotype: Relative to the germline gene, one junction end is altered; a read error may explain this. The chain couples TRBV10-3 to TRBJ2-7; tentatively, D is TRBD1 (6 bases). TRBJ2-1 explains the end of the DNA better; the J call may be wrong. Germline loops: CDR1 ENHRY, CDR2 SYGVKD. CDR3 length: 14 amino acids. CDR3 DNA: TGTGCCATCAGTGAGTCGGTAGGGGACAATAAGCAGTTCTTC. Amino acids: CAISESVGDNKQFF.

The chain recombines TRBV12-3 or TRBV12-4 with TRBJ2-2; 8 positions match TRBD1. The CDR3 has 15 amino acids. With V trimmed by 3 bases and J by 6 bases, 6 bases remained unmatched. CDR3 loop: CASSLDRVLAGELFF. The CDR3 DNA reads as TGTGCCAGCAGTTTGGACAGGGTGTTGGCCGGGGAGCTGTTTTTT.

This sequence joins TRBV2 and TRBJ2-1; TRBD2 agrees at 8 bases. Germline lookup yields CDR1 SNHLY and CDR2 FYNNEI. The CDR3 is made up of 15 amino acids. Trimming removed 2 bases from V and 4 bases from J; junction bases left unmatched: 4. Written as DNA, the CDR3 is TGTGCCAGCAGTGAACTAGCGGGCACTTACAATGAGCAGTTCTTC. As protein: CASSELAGTYNEQFF.

Here the CDR3 DNA reads TGTGCCAGCAGTTTCGACAGGAGAGGGGAAAAACTGTTTTTT. Protein: CASSFDRRGEKLFF. The chain joins TRBV6-5 to TRBJ1-4; possible D gene TRBD1, 6 bases. V lost 4 bases, J lost 8 bases, and 14 bases lay in between. The CDR3 totals 14 residues. The germline gives CDR1 MNHEY, CDR2 SVGAGI.

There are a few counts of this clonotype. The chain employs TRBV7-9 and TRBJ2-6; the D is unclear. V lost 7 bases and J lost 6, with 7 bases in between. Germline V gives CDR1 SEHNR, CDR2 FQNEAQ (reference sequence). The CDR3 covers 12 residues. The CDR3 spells CASTVEANVLTF. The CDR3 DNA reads TGTGCCAGCACGGTCGAGGCCAACGTCCTGACTTTC.

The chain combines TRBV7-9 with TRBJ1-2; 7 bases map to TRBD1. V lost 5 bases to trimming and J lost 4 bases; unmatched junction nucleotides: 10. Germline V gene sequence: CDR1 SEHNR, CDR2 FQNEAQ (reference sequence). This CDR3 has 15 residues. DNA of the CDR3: TGTGCCAGCAGCCAAGGGGACAGCACCGTCTATGGCTACACCTTC. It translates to CASSQGDSTVYGYTF.